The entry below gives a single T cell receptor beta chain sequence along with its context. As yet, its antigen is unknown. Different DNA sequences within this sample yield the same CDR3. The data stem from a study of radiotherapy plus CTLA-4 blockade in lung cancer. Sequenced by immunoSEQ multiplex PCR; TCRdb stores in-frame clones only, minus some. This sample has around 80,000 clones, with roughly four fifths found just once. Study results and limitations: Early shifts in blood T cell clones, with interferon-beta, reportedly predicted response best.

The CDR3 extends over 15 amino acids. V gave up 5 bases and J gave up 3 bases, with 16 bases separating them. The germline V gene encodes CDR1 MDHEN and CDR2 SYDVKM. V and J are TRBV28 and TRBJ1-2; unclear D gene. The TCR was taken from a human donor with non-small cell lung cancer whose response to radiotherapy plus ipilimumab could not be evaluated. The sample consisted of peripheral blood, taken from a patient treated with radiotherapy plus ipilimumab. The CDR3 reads CASSPQLAPYYGYTF. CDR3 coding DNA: TGTGCCAGCAGTCCACAGCTAGCCCCCTACTATGGCTACACCTTC.